The T cell receptor beta chain under discussion was sequenced for a study of CD8 T cells in ankylosing spondylitis. TCRdb reprocessed the 5' RACE reads via MiXCR and lists one record per CDR3 protein. The sample has around 150,000 distinct CDR3 sequences, around 16% seen once. V dropped 4 bases and J dropped 2 bases, with 13 bases sitting between them. Per the germline V gene, CDR1 is SGHKS and CDR2 is YYEKEE (reference sequence). The CDR3 has 15 residues. Many counts were recorded for this clonotype. Its target is unknown. Points from the study as a whole: Past research had described some motif variants in reactive arthritis synovial fluid and blood.

The chain couples TRBV5-5 to TRBJ1-5; D perhaps matches TRBD1 (6 bases). This receptor was identified in a male donor with ankylosing spondylitis or in good health (not recorded which). The sequenced sample consisted of blood, either unsorted or a sorted T cell fraction (not recorded which). CDR3 nucleotide sequence: TGTGCCAGCAGCGGTTCTCGACAGGGCAATCAGCCCCAGCATTTT. It encodes CASSGSRQGNQPQHF. Full variable domain (missing parts from reference TRBV5-5 and TRBJ1-5): DAGVTQSPTHLIKTRGQQVTLRCSPISGHKSVSWYQQVLGQGPQFIFQYYEKEERGRGNFPDRFSARQFPNYSSELNVNALLLGDSALYLCASSGSRQGNQPQHFGDGTRLSIL.